What follows are 18 T cell receptor beta chains derived from one specimen sequenced in a study of T cell clonotyping in hematopoietic cell transplantation. Measured with immunoSEQ multiplex PCR; TCRdb has only the in-frame clones, and not every one. The profile shows under 45,000 clones, over 70% of them singletons. The source material was peripheral blood mononuclear cells. The receptor set was obtained from a woman in her thirties or forties in good health. Some clones in this sample may be carry-over from other donors' samples.

This chain uses TRBV6-1 with TRBJ2-3; TRBD2 is a possible D gene (5 bases). The CDR3 spans 18 residues. Between the trimmed V and J ends, which lost 4 bases and 4 bases, there was a span of 24 bases. CDR1 is MNHNS, CDR2 SASEGT, per germline. The CDR3 sequence is CASSARGTSSPRPDTQYF. The CDR3 DNA sequence: TGTGCCAGCAGTGCCCGGGGAACTAGTTCCCCCCGGCCAGATACGCAGTATTTT.

In DNA form, the CDR3 reads TGCGCCAGCAGCTTACAGGGGTGGGGTACGGAGACCCAGTACTTC. Translated, it gives CASSLQGWGTETQYF. V and J are TRBV5-1 and TRBJ2-5; 7 bases align to TRBD1. The V gene's germline CDR1 is SGHRS and CDR2 YFSETQ. CDR3 length: 15 amino acids. Trimming cost V 2 bases and J 5 bases; bases outside gene matches: 9. The complete variable domain, with remaining parts taken from reference TRBV5-1 and TRBJ2-5, reads KAGVTQTPRYLIKTRGQQVTLSCSPISGHRSVSWYQQTPGQGLQFLFEYFSETQRNKGNFPGRFSGRQFSNSRSEMNVSTLELGDSALYLCASSLQGWGTETQYFGPGTRLLVL.

This clone was seen a handful of times. The chain has TRBV4-1 and TRBJ1-5; D unresolved. V was trimmed by 2 bases and J by 0 bases, leaving 5 bases between them. The CDR3 has 14 residues. CDR1 and CDR2 (germline): MGHRA, YSYEKL. The CDR3 bases are TGCGCCAGCAGCCAACAGTATAGCAATCAGCCCCAGCATTTT. It yields the protein CASSQQYSNQPQHF.

DNA of the CDR3: TGCGCCAGCAGGGACGAGGGGTTAGGCGAGCAGTACTTC. This translates into CASRDEGLGEQYF. The rearrangement links TRBV5-1 to TRBJ2-7; D possibly matches TRBD1 or TRBD2 (5 bases each). V was trimmed by 5 bases and J by 6 bases, leaving 15 bases between them. CDR3 length: 13 residues. Germline CDR1 is SGHRS and CDR2 is YFSETQ.

This clone was detected only a few times. This chain uses TRBV29-1 with TRBJ1-1; D gene ambiguous. Trimming removed 6 bases from V and 0 bases from J, with 5 bases in between. Per germline, CDR1 SQVTM and CDR2 ANQGSEA. The CDR3 extends over 11 amino acids. The CDR3 region is CSVGMNTEAFF. CDR3 sequence (DNA): TGCAGCGTAGGTATGAACACTGAAGCTTTCTTT.

The rearrangement links TRBV13 to TRBJ1-2, with unresolved D. The CDR3 runs to 13 residues. CDR1 and CDR2 (germline): PRHDT, FYEKMQ (reference sequence). V was pared by 4 bases and J by 4 bases, with 10 bases between. Here the CDR3 reads CASSSESGYGYTF. CDR3 bases: TGTGCCAGCAGCTCAGAGAGCGGCTATGGCTACACCTTC.

This chain connects TRBV27 to TRBJ2-7; 8 nucleotides match TRBD1. Trimming removed 4 bases from V and 9 bases from J; junction bases left unmatched: 11. Germline assignment: CDR1 MNHEY and CDR2 SMNVEV (reference sequence). This CDR3 is built from 14 residues. DNA for the CDR3: TGTGCCAGCAGTTCCATTCAGGGGGCAGTTTGGCAGTACTTC. This translates into CASSSIQGAVWQYF.

V is TRBV9 and J is TRBJ2-2, with D maybe TRBD1 (6 bases). This CDR3 has 15 amino acids. Trimming shortened V by 2 bases and J by 5 bases, and 13 bases separated the two germline ends. Germline CDR1 SGDLS, CDR2 YYNGEE. CDR3 protein: CASSVSAGDTGELFF. The CDR3, as DNA: TGTGCCAGCAGCGTGTCGGCAGGGGATACCGGGGAGCTGTTTTTT.

The chain recombines TRBV10-3 with TRBJ2-5; D is uncertain. TRBJ2-7 explains the end of the DNA better; the J call may be wrong. The CDR3 has 12 amino acids. CDR1 and CDR2 (germline): ENHRY, SYGVKD. The CDR3 region is CAISTTFYEQYF. As DNA, the CDR3 is TGTGCCATCAGTACGACTTTTTACGAGCAGTACTTC.

CDR3 sequence: CAISQAYEQYF. In DNA form, the CDR3 reads TGTGCCATCAGCCAGGCTTACGAGCAGTACTTC. The genes are TRBV10-3 and TRBJ2-7; D unclear. Germline CDR1 ENHRY, CDR2 SYGVKD. Trimming stripped 6 bases from V and 4 bases from J, with 7 bases between. The CDR3 covers 11 residues.

This chain connects TRBV11-2 to TRBJ1-2; tentatively, D is TRBD1 (6 bases). The germline gives CDR1 SGHAT, CDR2 FQNNGV. The CDR3 is 13 amino acids. The V and J ends lost 5 bases and 2 bases respectively, with 9 bases between them. The CDR3 region is CASSVTGNYGYTF. The CDR3 DNA reads TGTGCCAGCAGCGTAACAGGGAACTATGGCTACACCTTC.

The chain carries TRBV30 and TRBJ2-5, with 7 bases lining up with TRBD1. This CDR3 comprises 13 residues. The germline CDR1 and CDR2 sequences are GTSNPN and SVGIG (reference sequence). Trimming at V came to 8 bases and at J to 4 bases, leaving 10 bases not matched to a gene. This chain's CDR3 is CAIKPGGRETQYF. In DNA, the CDR3 is TGTGCCATAAAACCAGGGGGAAGAGAGACCCAGTACTTC.

The chain uses TRBV4-1 and TRBJ2-3; 7 bases map to TRBD2. Germline CDR1 MGHRA, CDR2 YSYEKL. The CDR3 extends over 15 amino acids. Unmatched junction bases numbered 2, after V lost 0 bases and J lost 2 bases. The CDR3 region has the DNA TGCGCCAGCAGCCAAGAGGGACTACCCACAGATACGCAGTATTTT. This translates into CASSQEGLPTDTQYF.

The rearrangement uses TRBV30 and TRBJ2-2; 8 bases fit TRBD1. In germline, CDR1 is GTSNPN, CDR2 SVGIG (reference sequence). This CDR3 has 16 residues. The J segment lost 5 bases and the V segment lost 1 base, leaving 9 bases of the junction unmatched. The CDR3 spells CAWSGGGQGKTGELFF. The CDR3 coding sequence is TGTGCCTGGAGTGGAGGCGGACAGGGTAAAACCGGGGAGCTGTTTTTT.

The V and J genes are TRBV28 and TRBJ2-7; TRBD2 might be the D (6 bases). Germline V CDR1 and CDR2: MDHEN, SYDVKM. This CDR3 has 18 amino acids. With 5 bases removed from V and 6 bases from J, the gap between germline ends came to 29 bases. CDR3 in DNA: TGTGCCAGCAGTCTCCACGCCCGTAGGTGGGAGGTCGGCGGCGAGCAGTACTTC. Protein sequence: CASSLHARRWEVGGEQYF.

The J gene is TRBJ1-5, the V gene TRBV7-7, with TRBD1 matching over 9 bases. This CDR3 region has 13 residues. Germline V gene sequence: CDR1 SSHAT, CDR2 FNYEAQ (reference sequence). Here the CDR3 reads CATSRDRDQPQHF. The CDR3 nucleotides are TGTGCTACGTCCCGGGACAGGGATCAGCCCCAGCATTTT.

V gene TRBV19 combines with J gene TRBJ2-7; TRBD1 is a possible D gene (5 bases). The CDR3 runs to 14 residues. Germline CDR1 LNHDA, CDR2 SQIVND (reference sequence). V lost 6 bases and J 0 bases, leaving 12 bases between the germline ends. The CDR3 loop reads CASSIQVSSYEQYF. In nucleotides, the CDR3 is TGTGCCAGTAGCATACAGGTGAGCTCCTACGAGCAGTACTTC.

V is TRBV5-1 and J is TRBJ2-4; 10 bases are a match to TRBD2. The CDR3 sequence is 15 residues long. V shed 4 bases and J 5 bases; nucleotides not matched to a gene: 6. Germline V gives CDR1 SGHRS, CDR2 YFSETQ. CDR3 DNA: TGCGCCAGCAGCCCCCGGACTAGCGGCGAAAACATTCAGTACTTC. Translation gives CASSPRTSGENIQYF.